These T cell receptor beta chains were read from a single sample in a study of blood T cell repertoires in COVID-19. TCRdb's table, derived via immunoSEQ multiplex PCR, lists solely in-frame clones and lacks some. The sample includes roughly 190,000 clones, around 85% seen only once; the top ten take around 9.9%. Sequencing was carried out using peripheral blood. The receptors stem from a woman between 55 and 75 years old with COVID-19, enrolled during active disease. Each CDR3 is given with its conserved first and last residue. A row's size may be missing; if present it is once, few, many or a size class.

size: -
J: TRBJ2-2
V: TRBV30
CDR3: CAWSVPRGANTGELFF

size: once
J: TRBJ1-1
V: TRBV11-2
CDR3: CASSLVGTTNTEAFF

size: -
J: TRBJ2-4
V: TRBV28
CDR3: CASSLSGSAKNIQYF

size: -
J: TRBJ1-4
V: TRBV7-6
CDR3: CASSFARRGWNEKLFF

size: -
J: TRBJ2-5
V: TRBV7-6
CDR3: CASSLVPGQGGQETQYF

size: -
J: TRBJ1-5
V: TRBV6-5
CDR3: CASSVEPKAQHF

size: -
J: TRBJ2-5
V: TRBV5-4
CDR3: CASSLDRGGQETQYF

size: -
J: TRBJ2-1
V: TRBV11-3
CDR3: CASSLAPGPNNEQFF

size: -
J: TRBJ1-3
V: TRBV11-3
CDR3: CASSPSRGNTIYF

size: few
J: TRBJ1-2
V: TRBV13
CDR3: CASSPTGGTDGYTF

size: -
J: TRBJ2-3
V: TRBV6-6
CDR3: CASRPGRALDTQYF

size: -
J: TRBJ1-2
V: TRBV12-3/TRBV12-4
CDR3: CASSAANYGYTF

size: few
J: TRBJ1-6
V: TRBV18
CDR3: CASSPLGQGRNSPLHF

size: -
J: TRBJ1-3
V: TRBV9
CDR3: CASSLSDSSSTGNTIYF

size: -
J: TRBJ2-7
V: TRBV11-2
CDR3: CASRIAGSHYEQYF

size: -
J: TRBJ1-1
V: TRBV3-1/TRBV3-2
CDR3: CASSRGTEAFF

size: -
J: TRBJ2-5
V: TRBV6-2/TRBV6-3
CDR3: CASSRGGQETQYF

size: -
J: TRBJ2-7
V: TRBV28
CDR3: CASSPGTSGSSYEQYF